The sequence of this T cell receptor beta chain was determined in a study of cytomegalovirus exposure and HLA in healthy donors. This clone came up a few times. Its specificity is not known. Study-wide findings and caveats: Solely CMV serostatus was available to characterize immune exposure. In a later analysis, a genetic analysis reported fewer productive-TCR N-insertions in an Asian-associated ancestry cluster than the cohort average.

The PCR ran on 60 Vbeta and 13 Jbeta primers. The repertoire was sequenced with immunoSEQ multiplex PCR; TCRdb's copy has only in-frame clones and lacks some. The sample has tens of thousands of clones; 62% are singletons. The sequence derives from a male donor in good health and CMV-seropositive. The sequencing sample was made of PBMCs.

This CDR3 reads CASSRRRRNTEAFF. CDR3 DNA sequence: TGTGCCAGCAGCCGACGGAGAAGAAACACTGAAGCTTTCTTT. The J gene is TRBJ1-1, the V gene TRBV11-3; no clear D gene. The germline gives CDR1 SGHNT, CDR2 YENEEA. Trimming removed 5 bases from V and 2 bases from J, with 12 bases in between. This CDR3 is built from 14 residues.